One sample yielded the 17 T cell receptor beta chains listed below, sequenced in a study of blood T cells in healthy people across ages. Together with a sample-barcoded 5' primer, a J-beta primer mix was included in a second PCR lasting about 7 to 11 cycles. Each CDR3 protein gets one entry after TCRdb re-called the 5' RACE reads with MiXCR. Of 700,000 to 1,000,000 distinct CDR3 sequences in the sample, roughly 44% were seen once. Material: blood. The receptors here all came from a man aged 60-69 years in good health.

The genes are TRBV7-2 and TRBJ2-7; tentative D call: TRBD2 (6 bases). Trimming stripped 5 bases from V and 3 bases from J, with 14 bases between. CDR1 is SGHTA, CDR2 FQGNSA, per germline. The length of the CDR3 is 14 residues. CDR3 loop: CASSPQAGIYEQYF. The CDR3 DNA reads as TGTGCCAGCAGCCCCCAGGCGGGGATCTACGAGCAGTACTTC.

The V gene is TRBV5-1, the J gene TRBJ2-1; a weak D match, TRBD1 (6 bases). The length of the CDR3 is 16 residues. The V gene lost 1 base and the J gene lost 6 bases, with 17 bases spanning the gap. CDR1 is SGHRS, CDR2 YFSETQ, per germline. The CDR3 loop is CASSLIQGPGVNEQFF. The CDR3 nucleotides are TGCGCCAGCAGCTTGATTCAGGGGCCAGGGGTCAATGAGCAGTTCTTC.

The CDR3 DNA reads as TGCGCCAGCAGCTTGCAGGCTACGAACACTGAAGCTTTCTTT. This codes for CASSLQATNTEAFF. The chain is built from TRBV5-1 and TRBJ1-1; no firm D call. The length of the CDR3 is 14 residues. The germline V gene encodes CDR1 SGHRS and CDR2 YFSETQ. Trimming left V 1 base short and J 1 base short, with 8 bases between.

This chain links TRBV18 with TRBJ2-5; the D is unclear. The DNA end favors TRBJ2-7, so the J call may be wrong. The CDR3 loop spans 14 amino acids. Germline V gene data show CDR1 as KGHSH and CDR2 as LQKENI. CDR3: CASSPPGLTYEQYF. As DNA, the CDR3 is TGTGCCAGCTCACCACCGGGATTAACCTACGAGCAGTACTTC.

The genes are TRBV5-1 and TRBJ2-1, with 11 bases identical to TRBD2. Germline CDR1 and CDR2: SGHRS and YFSETQ. The CDR3 sequence is 19 residues long. V shed 0 bases, J shed 0 bases, and the junction held 8 bases outside the gene matches. The chain's CDR3 is CASSLAASGGPSSYNEQFF. As DNA, the CDR3 is TGCGCCAGCAGCTTGGCGGCTAGCGGGGGGCCAAGCTCCTACAATGAGCAGTTCTTC.

The chain is built from TRBV6-5 and TRBJ2-7; D is perhaps TRBD1 (5 bases). Trimming shortened V by 2 bases and J by 0 bases, and 11 bases separated the two germline ends. CDR1 is MNHEY, CDR2 SVGAGI, per germline. The CDR3 totals 15 residues. CDR3 nucleotides: TGTGCCAGCAGTTACACGACAGCCCCCTCCTACGAGCAGTACTTC. Translated, it gives CASSYTTAPSYEQYF.

In this sample, this clonotype turned up a few times. This chain joins TRBV12-3 or TRBV12-4 and TRBJ2-4; 7 bases match TRBD1. The end of the DNA is better explained by TRBJ2-5, so the J call may be wrong. The CDR3 covers 16 residues. The CDR3 is CASSLASRFRGETQYF. The DNA of the CDR3 is TGTGCCAGCAGTTTAGCGAGTAGATTCAGGGGGGAGACCCAGTACTTC.

The chain employs TRBV5-6 and TRBJ1-5; 8 nucleotides match TRBD1. Per the germline V gene, CDR1 is SGHDT and CDR2 is YYEEEE. The ends lost 0 bases at V and 7 bases at J; junction bases unmatched: 6. The CDR3 is 15 amino acids. CDR3 region: CASSLGTGSRQPQHF. The CDR3 bases are TGTGCCAGCAGCTTGGGGACAGGGTCTCGACAGCCCCAGCATTTT.

The chain has TRBV29-1 and TRBJ2-7; TRBD2 might be the D (5 bases). The J call is uncertain, as TRBJ2-5 better fits the DNA end. The CDR3 is made up of 12 amino acids. Per the germline V gene, CDR1 is SQVTM and CDR2 is ANQGSEA. CDR3: CSVGTDGETQYF. In nucleotides, the CDR3 is TGCAGCGTTGGGACTGATGGGGAGACCCAGTACTTC.

The sample holds a few counts of this clonotype. The chain couples TRBV20-1 to TRBJ2-3, with 7 bases lining up with TRBD1. The V and J ends lost 2 bases and 6 bases, in that order; junction bases with no gene match: 5. CDR3 length: 13 amino acids. CDR1 and CDR2 from the germline V gene are DFQATT and SNEGSKA (reference sequence). DNA of the CDR3: TGCAGTGCTAGAATCGACAGGGCGGATACGCAGTATTTT. This translates into CSARIDRADTQYF.

As for this clonotype: At one end, the junction sequence differs from germline, possibly due to a read error. The chain uses TRBV6-1 and TRBJ2-7; TRBD1 matches at 7 bases. The CDR3 is 18 residues long. Germline V CDR1 and CDR2: MNHNS, SASEGT. CDR3 sequence reads: CASREGVWQGEKSYEQYF. CDR3 bases: TGTGCCAGCAGAGAAGGGGTTTGGCAGGGGGAAAAATCCTACGAGCAGTACTTC.

This rearrangement joins TRBV19 to TRBJ1-2; 9 bases are shared with TRBD1. Germline V CDR1 and CDR2: LNHDA, SQIVND (reference sequence). This CDR3 is built from 17 residues. Trimming cost V 8 bases and J 4 bases; bases outside gene matches: 17. CDR3 coding DNA: TGTGCCAGTCGAAACCGGGACAGGGTTTCTCTCCCCTATGGCTACACCTTC. Translation: CASRNRDRVSLPYGYTF. The variable domain in full, with the rest retrieved from reference TRBV19 and TRBJ1-2, is DGGITQSPKYLFRKEGQNVTLSCEQNLNHDAMYWYRQDPGQGLRLIYYSQIVNDFQKGDIAEGYSVSREKKESFPLTVTSAQKNPTAFYLCASRNRDRVSLPYGYTFGSGTRLTVV.

This chain connects TRBV6-5 to TRBJ2-7; 10 positions agree with TRBD1. Germline lookup yields CDR1 MNHEY and CDR2 SVGAGI. CDR3 length: 15 residues. Losses at the gene ends were 2 bases for V and 6 bases for J; bases not matched to a gene: 7. The CDR3 protein is CASSYLGQGNFEQYF. For the CDR3, the DNA is TGTGCCAGCAGTTACCTGGGACAGGGGAACTTCGAGCAGTACTTC.

This clonotype showed up just a few times. The gene calls are TRBV29-1 and TRBJ2-3; 7 bases line up with TRBD2. CDR3 length: 15 amino acids. Germline V gene sequence: CDR1 SQVTM, CDR2 ANQGSEA. Trimming removed 6 bases from V and 1 base from J; junction bases left unmatched: 10. CDR3 sequence reads: CSVRKAGEGTDTQYF. Here the CDR3 DNA reads TGCAGCGTAAGGAAGGCGGGGGAGGGCACAGATACGCAGTATTTT.

CDR3: CASSLAGTRDYNEQFF. For the CDR3, the DNA is TGCGCCAGCAGCTTGGCCGGGACTAGAGATTACAATGAGCAGTTCTTC. The chain uses TRBV5-1 and TRBJ2-1; 8 positions match TRBD2. This CDR3 contains 16 residues. The V gene end was trimmed by 0 bases and the J gene end by 4 bases; junction bases not matched to a gene: 6. Per germline, CDR1 SGHRS and CDR2 YFSETQ.

This clonotype has a handful of counts. This chain uses TRBV11-2 with TRBJ2-5, with D possibly matching TRBD1 (5 bases). CDR1 is SGHAT and CDR2 is FQNNGV in the germline V gene. Trimming stripped 3 bases from V and 5 bases from J, with 10 bases between. There are 13 residues in the CDR3. The DNA of the CDR3 is TGTGCCAGCAGCTTTCCAGGGATCGAGACCCAGTACTTC. Translated: CASSFPGIETQYF.

A word on this clonotype: This may come from a read error, since a much larger clone is one base off. The rearrangement joins TRBV7-6 to TRBJ2-1; weak D call: TRBD2 (6 bases). The V end was cut by 5 bases, the J end by 10 bases, with 21 bases between. The CDR3 runs to 15 residues. The germline V gene encodes CDR1 SGHVS and CDR2 FNYEAQ. The CDR3 is CASSRSDGGSYEQFF. The CDR3 nucleotides read TGTGCCAGCAGCCGATCAGACGGGGGTTCCTACGAGCAGTTCTTC.